Sequencing of this TCR beta chain was carried out in a study of T-cell reconstitution after alpha-beta-depleted transplantation in children. Unique molecular identifiers were incorporated during preparation of the TCRbeta library. TCRdb independently ran MiXCR on the PCR reads; one entry per CDR3 protein. The sample gives around 420,000 distinct CDR3 sequences, around 16% of which show up once; just under 30% is in the top ten. The germline CDR1 and CDR2 sequences are LGHNA and YSLEER. The ends were cut back, 1 base at V and 1 base at J, with 8 bases in the middle. This CDR3 has 14 residues. The sample was PBMCs, mostly from graft donor cells, taken 360 days after TCRalphabeta/CD19-depleted stem cell transplant. This receptor was obtained from a boy in the first two years of life who had a stem cell transplant for Wiskott-Aldrich syndrome, so the T cells may come from the graft donor. The V call is TRBV4-3, the J call TRBJ2-7; weak D call: TRBD1 (6 bases). For the CDR3, the DNA is TGCGCCAGCAGCCAAGCGACAGGATCCTACGAGCAGTACTTC. Translation: CASSQATGSYEQYF.